These 21 T cell receptor beta chains came from one sample sequenced in a study of blood T cell repertoires in COVID-19. Some clones are missing from TCRdb's copy, which holds only in-frame ones; the method was immunoSEQ multiplex PCR. This sample has about 76,000 clones, with 70% to 75% found just once. Sequencing was performed on peripheral blood. Receptor source: a man aged 65-85 years with acute or convalescent COVID-19.

This sequence joins TRBV11-2 and TRBJ1-2; perhaps TRBD1 as D (6 bases). V shed 1 base and J shed 10 bases, with 7 bases lying between them. Germline V CDR1 and CDR2: SGHAT, FQNNGV. The CDR3 is made up of 11 amino acids. As DNA, the CDR3 is TGTGCCAGCAGCTTAGGGACAGCCTACACCTTC. Protein: CASSLGTAYTF.

For the CDR3, the DNA is TGTGCCAGCAGCTCGTACGGGAGCACTAATGAAAAACTGTTTTTT. As protein: CASSSYGSTNEKLFF. The genes are TRBV11-3 and TRBJ1-4; no clear D gene. V lost 4 bases to trimming and J lost 2 bases, with 11 bases between them. The CDR3 runs to 15 residues. Germline lookup yields CDR1 SGHNT and CDR2 YENEEA. Full variable domain (remainder filled in from reference TRBV11-3 and TRBJ1-4): EAGVVQSPRYKIIEKKQPVAFWCNPISGHNTLYWYLQNLGQGPELLIRYENEEAVDDSQLPKDRFSAERLKGVDSTLKIQPAELGDSAVYLCASSSYGSTNEKLFFGSGTQLSVL.

V gene TRBV27 combines with J gene TRBJ1-2; 8 positions match TRBD1. Germline V CDR1 and CDR2: MNHEY, SMNVEV (reference sequence). The CDR3 totals 16 residues. After removal of 4 bases from V and 3 bases from J, the junction contained 10 bases not matched to a gene. CDR3: CASSSRMQGADYGYTF. DNA of the CDR3: TGTGCCAGCAGTTCCCGAATGCAGGGGGCGGACTATGGCTACACCTTC.

CDR3 protein: CASSLADRGNYGYTF. The CDR3, as DNA: TGTGCCAGCAGCTTAGCGGACAGGGGGAACTATGGCTACACCTTC. This chain joins TRBV11-2 and TRBJ1-2; 10 positions agree with TRBD1. Germline CDR1 is SGHAT and CDR2 is FQNNGV. The CDR3 is 15 amino acids. Trimming cost V 1 base and J 2 bases; bases outside gene matches: 1.

The chain has TRBV5-1 and TRBJ2-2; 12 nucleotides agree with TRBD2. Germline values: CDR1 SGHRS, CDR2 YFSETQ. Germline trimming cut 4 bases from V and 3 bases from J; bases unmatched to any gene: 1. This CDR3 spans 15 amino acids. This CDR3 is CASSPSGRDTGELFF. CDR3 DNA: TGCGCCAGCAGCCCTAGCGGGAGGGACACCGGGGAGCTGTTTTTT.

The J gene is TRBJ2-7, the V gene TRBV24-1, with TRBD1 matching 8 bases. The CDR3 length is 14 residues. Germline-derived CDR1 and CDR2 are KGHDR and SFDVKD. The junction had 3 bases not matched to a gene; V was cut back by 4 bases and J by 2 bases. CDR3 sequence: CATSDLGQAYEQYF. The CDR3 region has the DNA TGTGCCACCAGTGACCTGGGACAGGCCTACGAGCAGTACTTC.

The chain joins TRBV10-3 to TRBJ2-6; a weak D match, TRBD2 (5 bases). CDR3 length: 16 amino acids. Trimming removed 5 bases from V and 1 base from J, with 12 bases in between. Germline values: CDR1 ENHRY, CDR2 SYGVKD. The CDR3 spells CAISTDGKSGANVLTF. The CDR3 nucleotides read TGTGCCATCAGTACGGACGGGAAGTCTGGGGCCAACGTCCTGACTTTC.

The chain joins TRBV4-1 to TRBJ2-7; 9 nucleotides align to TRBD2. The germline V gene encodes CDR1 MGHRA and CDR2 YSYEKL. This CDR3 comprises 16 residues. Germline trimming cut 1 base from V and 6 bases from J; bases unmatched to any gene: 10. The DNA of the CDR3 is TGCGCCAGCAGCCAAGGCGGCGGGAGGGTTGCAGCCGAGCAGTACTTC. It translates to CASSQGGGRVAAEQYF.

The CDR3 sequence: CSVEDWRDDTDTQYF. In DNA form, the CDR3 reads TGCAGCGTTGAAGATTGGCGGGATGACACAGATACGCAGTATTTT. The chain carries TRBV29-1 and TRBJ2-3; D may be TRBD2 (6 bases). The CDR3 extends over 15 amino acids. CDR1 and CDR2 from the germline V gene are SQVTM and ANQGSEA. Trimming removed 0 bases from V and 2 bases from J, with 12 bases in between.

J is TRBJ2-5 and V is TRBV9, with 8 bases that match TRBD1. CDR3 size: 14 residues. Germline V gene lookup returns CDR1 SGDLS and CDR2 YYNGEE. Germline trimming cut 3 bases from V and 3 bases from J; bases unmatched to any gene: 4. CDR3 coding DNA: TGTGCCAGCAGCGAGGGACAGGCTAAAGAGACCCAGTACTTC. Its protein product is CASSEGQAKETQYF. Together with reference TRBV9 and TRBJ2-5, the CDR3 gives the full variable domain: DSGVTQTPKHLITATGQRVTLRCSPRSGDLSVYWYQQSLDQGLQFLIQYYNGEERAKGNILERFSAQQFPDLHSELNLSSLELGDSALYFCASSEGQAKETQYFGPGTRLLVL.

This clone occurred once. The CDR3, as DNA: TGTGCCACCAGTGATTACGGACAGGGGGCTGGGAATGAGCAGTTCTTC. It encodes CATSDYGQGAGNEQFF. V is TRBV24-1 and J is TRBJ2-1, with 11 bases aligning to TRBD1. Germline lookup yields CDR1 KGHDR and CDR2 SFDVKD. V lost 2 bases and J lost 7; bases outside the gene matches: 6. The CDR3 is made up of 16 amino acids.

This chain uses TRBV11-2 with TRBJ1-1; weak D call: TRBD1 (6 bases). This CDR3 has 14 amino acids. In germline, CDR1 is SGHAT, CDR2 FQNNGV. Between the trimmed V and J ends, which lost 5 bases and 6 bases, there was a span of 16 bases. The CDR3 region has the DNA TGTGCCAGCAGCATGGGCAGGGGCCAGGCTGAAGCTTTCTTT. It encodes CASSMGRGQAEAFF.

This chain uses TRBV5-1 with TRBJ2-2; D is unresolved. Germline V lookup: CDR1 SGHRS, CDR2 YFSETQ. The CDR3 is 15 amino acids. V was pared by 4 bases and J by 1 base, with 11 bases between. The CDR3 bases are TGCGCCAGCAGCGAGCCGGGTTTGAACACCGGGGAGCTGTTTTTT. Translation: CASSEPGLNTGELFF.

Comments on this clone: The germline gene is not matched at one end of the junction; a read error may be the cause. The chain couples TRBV25-1 to TRBJ2-4; tentative D call: TRBD1 (5 bases). Germline V gene data show CDR1 as MGHDK and CDR2 as SYGVNS. The CDR3 length is 12 residues. CDR3: CASSKGPGILDF. CDR3 DNA sequence: TGTGCCAGCAGTAAGGGGCCAGGGATTCTAGACTTC.

CDR3 sequence: CASSVGLAGNTGELFF. CDR3 sequence (DNA): TGTGCCAGCAGCGTAGGTCTAGCGGGGAACACCGGGGAGCTGTTTTTT. V and J are TRBV9 and TRBJ2-2, with 8 nucleotides matching TRBD2. From germline, CDR1 is SGDLS and CDR2 YYNGEE. The CDR3 is 16 residues long. V lost 0 bases to trimming and J lost 1 base; unmatched junction nucleotides: 2. The full variable domain, rest sourced from reference TRBV9 and TRBJ2-2, is DSGVTQTPKHLITATGQRVTLRCSPRSGDLSVYWYQQSLDQGLQFLIQYYNGEERAKGNILERFSAQQFPDLHSELNLSSLELGDSALYFCASSVGLAGNTGELFFGEGSRLTVL.

This chain connects TRBV25-1 to TRBJ2-7, with unresolved D. Germline CDR1 reads MGHDK; CDR2 reads SYGVNS. CDR3 length equals 11 residues. V dropped 3 bases and J dropped 4 bases, with 4 bases sitting between them. The chain's CDR3 is CASSDRYEQYF. The CDR3 DNA reads as TGTGCCAGCAGTGACAGGTACGAGCAGTACTTC.

This sequence joins TRBV5-4 and TRBJ2-1; possible D gene TRBD1, 6 bases. Trimming pared 4 bases from V and 0 bases from J, leaving 17 bases between. Per germline, CDR1 SGHNT and CDR2 YYREEE (reference sequence). The CDR3 runs to 17 residues. The CDR3 protein is CASSQSTGKSSYNEQFF. The CDR3 DNA is TGTGCCAGCAGCCAATCCACAGGGAAAAGCTCCTACAATGAGCAGTTCTTC.

This clone was found a few times. This chain connects TRBV7-9 to TRBJ1-1, with D possibly matching TRBD1 (5 bases). CDR1 is SEHNR and CDR2 is FQNEAQ in the germline V gene (reference sequence). CDR3 size: 15 residues. Trimming shortened V by 3 bases and J by 0 bases, and 11 bases separated the two germline ends. The CDR3 spells CASSLYRTLNTEAFF. CDR3 bases: TGTGCCAGCAGCTTGTACAGGACCTTGAACACTGAAGCTTTCTTT.

This CDR3 is CASSRRTGTGELFF. The CDR3 DNA sequence: TGTGCCAGTAGTAGAAGGACAGGTACCGGGGAGCTGTTTTTT. This chain joins TRBV19 and TRBJ2-2; 7 bases fit TRBD1. The CDR3 extends over 14 amino acids. Germline V gene data show CDR1 as LNHDA and CDR2 as SQIVND (reference sequence). Unmatched junction bases numbered 4, after V lost 4 bases and J lost 5 bases.

The V call is TRBV10-2, the J call TRBJ2-5, with 8 positions matching TRBD1. From germline, CDR1 is WSHSY and CDR2 SAAADI. This CDR3 is 14 amino acids long. V lost 10 bases and J lost 4; bases outside the gene matches: 11. CDR3 bases: TGCGCCACCTCCGGACAGGGTCTGCGAGAGACCCAGTACTTC. Its protein is CATSGQGLRETQYF.

This chain connects TRBV27 to TRBJ2-7; 9 bases are shared with TRBD2. Germline V gives CDR1 MNHEY, CDR2 SMNVEV (reference sequence). The CDR3 is made up of 15 amino acids. V lost 7 bases to trimming and J lost 0 bases; unmatched junction nucleotides: 7. The CDR3 bases are TGTGCCAGCACCTCACTAGCGGGCCCCTCCTACGAGCAGTACTTC. Translation gives CASTSLAGPSYEQYF.